The TCR beta chain under discussion was sequenced for a study of naive and memory T cell subsets. General study findings and limits: Naive repertoires, especially CD8, held a few larger clonotypes, possibly memory cells re-expressing CD45RA. In naive cells, over 85% of TCR sequences were seen only once.

Both TRBC1 and TRBC2 were covered by a beta constant-region primer of two equimolar oligonucleotides. Ligated cDNA was amplified by four rounds of PCR with nested alpha and beta constant-region primers and SP2. In TCRdb, the UMI-ligation and nested PCR reads were re-called with MiXCR into one record per CDR3 protein. The sample has over 110,000 distinct CDR3 sequences; 15% to 25% are singletons. This clonotype was seen a few times. Its antigen is as yet unknown. V was trimmed by 5 bases and J by 6 bases, leaving 13 bases between them. The CDR3 totals 13 residues. The sequencing sample was made of naive CD8+ T cells from blood. This chain links TRBV12-3 or TRBV12-4 with TRBJ1-1; TRBD1 is a possible D gene (5 bases). This TCR was sampled from a human donor in good health. Here the CDR3 reads CASSPGGVAEAFF. DNA of the CDR3: TGTGCCAGCAGTCCTGGGGGGGTAGCTGAAGCTTTCTTT.